Sequencing of this T cell receptor (beta chain) was carried out in a study of blood T cells in healthy people across ages. The study's findings and limits: Shifts in expanded clonotypes may have been confounded by donor CMV status, which was unknown.

Together with a sample-barcoded 5' primer, a J-beta primer mix was included in a second PCR lasting about 7 to 12 cycles. MiXCR, run by TCRdb on the 5' RACE reads, gives a single entry per CDR3 protein. The data show some 1.1 million distinct CDR3 sequences, 30% to 40% seen once. This clonotype has just a few counts. Its cognate antigen is unknown. Every donor provided 7.5 to 10 milliliters of peripheral blood. The germline V gene encodes CDR1 LGHDT and CDR2 YNNKEL (reference sequence). CDR3 length: 14 amino acids. Trimming took 3 bases from V and 4 from J, leaving 10 bases between them. The V and J genes are TRBV3-1 and TRBJ2-1, with D uncertain. The TCR was taken from a man aged 18 to 30 in good health. Sequences were obtained from blood. The CDR3, as DNA: TGTGCCAGCAGCCACCCGGGCTCATACAATGAGCAGTTCTTC. Its translation: CASSHPGSYNEQFF.